Below are 29 T cell receptor beta chains sequenced from a single sample in a study of cytomegalovirus exposure and HLA in healthy donors. Researchers ran the PCR with 60 Vbeta and 13 Jbeta primers. Data came from immunoSEQ multiplex PCR; TCRdb stores just in-frame clones and leaves some out. The table includes under 150,000 clones, around 85% detected once. The sample comprised PBMCs. These receptors came from a man between 40 and 49 years old in good health and CMV-seropositive.

V is TRBV5-1 and J is TRBJ2-3, with D possibly being TRBD2 (5 bases). CDR1 is SGHRS and CDR2 is YFSETQ in the germline V gene. The CDR3 length is 14 residues. Deletions cut 7 bases from V and 1 base from J, with 13 bases between. In DNA form, the CDR3 reads TGCGCCAGCCTCGAGGGTACTGGCACAGATACGCAGTATTTT. Its protein is CASLEGTGTDTQYF.

The chain links TRBV6-4 to TRBJ2-1; D is ambiguous. Germline CDR1 reads MRHNA; CDR2 reads SNTAGT. Trimming took 6 bases from V and 0 from J, leaving 18 bases between them. There are 17 residues in the CDR3. The CDR3 DNA sequence: TGTGCCAGCAGCCCGCTTAGTAGTAGTAGCTCCTACAATGAGCAGTTCTTC. As protein: CASSPLSSSSSYNEQFF.

This chain uses TRBV2 with TRBJ1-3; D not certain. The CDR3 runs 16 residues. Looked up from germline, CDR1 is SNHLY and CDR2 is FYNNEI. The V gene lost 5 bases and the J gene lost 0 bases, with 14 bases spanning the gap. DNA of the CDR3: TGTGCCAGCAGTCCCACCGGGTCTAGCTCTGGAAACACCATATATTTT. This gives the protein CASSPTGSSSGNTIYF.

The J gene is TRBJ1-1, the V gene TRBV18, with D perhaps TRBD1 (5 bases). There are 18 residues in the CDR3. The germline CDR1 and CDR2 sequences are KGHSH and LQKENI. Trimming took 3 bases from V and 2 from J, leaving 22 bases between them. DNA for the CDR3: TGTGCCAGCTCACCCAATCGAGGACGGGGGTCCATAAACACTGAAGCTTTCTTT. This sequence encodes CASSPNRGRGSINTEAFF.

This clone was counted once. The chain combines TRBV2 with TRBJ2-5; D is possibly TRBD2 (6 bases). Germline-derived CDR1 and CDR2 are SNHLY and FYNNEI. The V end was cut by 6 bases, the J end by 3 bases, with 17 bases between. The CDR3 totals 15 residues. CDR3 region: CASRMSGGIEETQYF. CDR3 coding DNA: TGTGCCAGCAGGATGTCTGGGGGGATCGAAGAGACCCAGTACTTC.

The chain links TRBV29-1 to TRBJ2-7; a weak D match, TRBD2 (5 bases). Per germline, CDR1 SQVTM and CDR2 ANQGSEA. With 8 bases removed from V and 9 bases from J, the gap between germline ends came to 11 bases. The CDR3 is 9 amino acids. The CDR3 bases are TGCAGCCTTGGTGAGGGGCAGTACTTC. It specifies CSLGEGQYF.

The chain is built from TRBV5-1 and TRBJ2-3, with D uncertain. Trimming left V 5 bases short and J 2 bases short, with 12 bases between. This CDR3 is built from 14 residues. The germline CDR1 and CDR2 sequences are SGHRS and YFSETQ. This CDR3 is CASRSLVNTDTQYF. The CDR3 DNA follows: TGCGCCAGCAGGAGCCTGGTCAACACAGATACGCAGTATTTT.

The chain links TRBV2 to TRBJ1-5, with a tentative D call TRBD1 (5 bases). Germline CDR1 SNHLY, CDR2 FYNNEI. V lost 4 bases and J lost 5, with 15 bases in between. The CDR3 contains 15 residues. CDR3 amino acids: CASSVGARRYQPQHF. The CDR3 DNA follows: TGTGCCAGCAGTGTAGGGGCACGGCGGTATCAGCCCCAGCATTTT.

The chain carries TRBV6-6 and TRBJ1-1; 7 bases align to TRBD1. From germline, CDR1 is MNHNY and CDR2 SVGAGI (reference sequence). CDR3 length: 14 amino acids. V shed 6 bases and J 5 bases; nucleotides not matched to a gene: 9. The CDR3 DNA reads TGTGCCAGCAGGCACACAGGGGCGGGAACTGAAGCTTTCTTT. Translated, it gives CASRHTGAGTEAFF.

A single count supports this clone. The chain combines TRBV21-1 with TRBJ2-3; whether TRBD2, the table's D call, matches the DNA was not checked. TRBV21-1 is shown as a pseudogene. The CDR3 sequence is 17 residues long. In DNA, the CDR3 is TGTGCCAGCAGCAAAGCTTGGCGGGGGGCCTTCACAGATACGCAGTATTTT. Its translation is CASSKAWRGAFTDTQYF.

The chain is built from TRBV29-1 and TRBJ2-1; TRBD2 is a possible D gene (7 bases). Trimming removed 5 bases at V and 7 bases at J, with 21 bases between. CDR1 is SQVTM and CDR2 is ANQGSEA in the germline V gene. The CDR3 is made up of 15 amino acids. CDR3 coding DNA: TGCAGCGTTCGGGGGCCGGGAGGCTCCGGAAATGAGCAGTTCTTC. Translating gives CSVRGPGGSGNEQFF.

The chain links TRBV7-2 to TRBJ1-1; D unclear. Per germline, CDR1 SGHTA and CDR2 FQGNSA. This CDR3 contains 13 residues. Trimming stripped 0 bases from V and 5 bases from J, with 7 bases between. The CDR3 region is CASSLAARTEAFF. In DNA form, the CDR3 reads TGTGCCAGCAGCTTAGCTGCTCGGACTGAAGCTTTCTTT.

The chain recombines TRBV2 with TRBJ2-1; the match to TRBD2 covers 13 bases. Germline assignment: CDR1 SNHLY and CDR2 FYNNEI. The CDR3 loop spans 14 amino acids. Unmatched junction bases numbered 8, after V lost 11 bases and J lost 7 bases. The CDR3 sequence is CAGTGLAGRNEQFF. In DNA form, the CDR3 reads TGTGCCGGCACGGGACTAGCGGGACGTAATGAGCAGTTCTTC.

This chain connects TRBV19 to TRBJ2-1; D remains ambiguous. The CDR3 sequence is 13 residues long. Per the germline V gene, CDR1 is LNHDA and CDR2 is SQIVND (reference sequence). Trimming stripped 8 bases from V and 6 bases from J, with 14 bases between. CDR3 bases: TGTGCCAGTTCTTTACCGTTAGCCAATGAGCAGTTCTTC. It specifies CASSLPLANEQFF.

The rearrangement joins TRBV25-1 to TRBJ1-2; 8 bases fit TRBD1. The CDR3 is 16 residues long. CDR1 and CDR2 from the germline V gene are MGHDK and SYGVNS. J lost 8 bases, V lost 2 bases, and 13 bases had no gene match. The chain's CDR3 is CASSEAGSGGERGYTF. The CDR3 DNA reads TGTGCCAGCAGTGAAGCCGGGTCAGGGGGCGAGAGAGGCTACACCTTC.

This clone came up once. The V gene is TRBV5-6, the J gene TRBJ2-1; 7 bases align to TRBD1. After removal of 0 bases from V and 3 bases from J, the junction contained 0 bases not matched to a gene. There are 14 residues in the CDR3. Germline CDR1 is SGHDT and CDR2 is YYEEEE. This CDR3 reads CASSLGDSYNEQFF. The CDR3 nucleotides are TGTGCCAGCAGCTTGGGGGACAGCTACAATGAGCAGTTCTTC.

This chain connects TRBV5-5 to TRBJ1-2; D is uncertain. The V gene lost 3 bases and the J gene lost 2 bases, with 8 bases spanning the gap. The germline gives CDR1 SGHKS, CDR2 YYEKEE (reference sequence). The CDR3 spans 13 residues. In DNA, the CDR3 is TGTGCCAGCAGCTCCTCCGGGAACTATGGCTACACCTTC. Translation: CASSSSGNYGYTF.

The rearrangement uses TRBV7-9 and TRBJ2-1, with 8 bases fitting TRBD2. Germline V gene lookup returns CDR1 SEHNR and CDR2 FQNEAQ (reference sequence). There are 16 residues in the CDR3. V trimming: 7 bases; J trimming: 5 bases; junction bases outside the gene matches: 13. The CDR3 nucleotides are TGTGCCAGCAACACCCTCAAAGCGGGAGCGGACAATGAGCAGTTCTTC. It codes for CASNTLKAGADNEQFF.

The V and J genes are TRBV11-2 and TRBJ2-2, with D tentatively TRBD1 (5 bases). Germline CDR1 reads SGHAT; CDR2 reads FQNNGV. Trimming shortened V by 5 bases and J by 4 bases, and 11 bases separated the two germline ends. This CDR3 comprises 14 residues. In DNA form, the CDR3 reads TGTGCCAGCAGCCCTTCAGGGTCCACCGGGGAGCTGTTTTTT. Residues: CASSPSGSTGELFF.

Turning to this clone: One end of the junction fails to match germline, which may point to a read error. V and J are TRBV7-9 and TRBJ2-7; 12 bases map to TRBD2. Germline V gives CDR1 SEHNR, CDR2 FQNEAQ (reference sequence). The CDR3 has 15 amino acids. The CDR3 region has the DNA TGTTCCAGCAGCTCCCCGGGACTAGCGGGTGTCGAGCAGTACTTC. This codes for CSSSSPGLAGVEQYF.

The J gene is TRBJ1-2, the V gene TRBV6-5; D remains unclear. The CDR3 sequence is 12 residues long. The V end lost 0 bases, the J end lost 6 bases, and 5 bases lay between the germline ends. Germline V gene sequence: CDR1 MNHEY, CDR2 SVGAGI. This CDR3 is CASSYSQNGYTF. The CDR3 coding sequence is TGTGCCAGCAGTTACTCCCAGAATGGCTACACCTTC.

The chain joins TRBV10-3 to TRBJ2-2; the match to TRBD2 covers 9 bases. Germline trimming cut 7 bases from V and 6 bases from J; bases unmatched to any gene: 9. CDR3 size: 15 residues. Looked up from germline, CDR1 is ENHRY and CDR2 is SYGVKD. The CDR3 reads CAINPASGKSGELFF. The CDR3 DNA reads TGTGCCATCAACCCGGCTAGCGGGAAATCCGGGGAGCTGTTTTTT.

The chain joins TRBV30 to TRBJ2-7; no clear D. V was cut by 0 bases and J by 3 bases, with 15 bases left in between. CDR1 is GTSNPN and CDR2 is SVGIG in the germline V gene (reference sequence). The CDR3 totals 15 residues. The CDR3 is CAWSVAGQLLYEQYF. The CDR3 region has the DNA TGTGCCTGGAGTGTCGCAGGCCAGCTACTCTACGAGCAGTACTTC.

A note on this clone: The germline gene is not matched at one end of the junction; a read error may be the cause. The rearrangement joins TRBV28 to TRBJ1-5; 8 nucleotides line up with TRBD1. Germline V lookup: CDR1 MDHEN, CDR2 SYDVKM. The CDR3 sequence is 15 residues long. The CDR3 here is CASTLWETGEQPQHF. The CDR3 coding sequence is TGTGCCAGCACTTTATGGGAGACAGGGGAACAGCCCCAGCATTTT.

The chain links TRBV7-8 to TRBJ2-5; D perhaps matches TRBD2 (6 bases). The DNA end lines up better with TRBJ2-7; the J call may be wrong. CDR1 SGHVS and CDR2 FQNEAQ come from the germline V gene. The CDR3 has 15 amino acids. CDR3 sequence: CASSSRRTITYEQYF. DNA for the CDR3: TGTGCCAGCAGCTCGCGACGGACTATCACCTACGAGCAGTACTTC.

V gene TRBV5-4 combines with J gene TRBJ2-7; the D gene is possibly TRBD2 (6 bases). CDR3 size: 16 residues. CDR1 is SGHNT, CDR2 YYREEE, per germline (reference sequence). V lost 4 bases, J lost 2 bases, and 19 bases lay in between. The CDR3 protein is CASSPARGTSAYEQYF. CDR3 coding DNA: TGTGCCAGCAGCCCAGCGAGAGGGACTTCAGCCTACGAGCAGTACTTC.

The chain is built from TRBV6-6 and TRBJ2-7, with D tentatively TRBD2 (5 bases). Germline V gene data show CDR1 as MNHNY and CDR2 as SVGAGI (reference sequence). Between the trimmed V and J ends, which lost 0 bases and 0 bases, there was a span of 12 bases. The CDR3 runs to 16 residues. DNA for the CDR3: TGTGCCAGCAGTTACTCGGCCCGGGCGGGCTCCTACGAGCAGTACTTC. The encoded protein is CASSYSARAGSYEQYF.

The V and J genes are TRBV6-5 and TRBJ1-4; unclear D gene. CDR1 MNHEY and CDR2 SVGAGI come from the germline V gene. The CDR3 consists of 14 residues. Trimming removed 6 bases from V and 7 bases from J, with 15 bases in between. The CDR3 DNA reads TGTGCCAGCAGCCCCGCAAACTCGGGTGAAAAACTGTTTTTT. Its protein is CASSPANSGEKLFF.

This clone was recorded once. This chain connects TRBV27 to TRBJ1-1; the D gene is possibly TRBD1 (5 bases). The V gene lost 3 bases and the J gene lost 4 bases, with 9 bases spanning the gap. CDR1 and CDR2 from the germline V gene are MNHEY and SMNVEV (reference sequence). This CDR3 region has 13 residues. CDR3 DNA sequence: TGTGCCAGCAGTTTGGGGGGGTTCACTGAAGCTTTCTTT. It specifies CASSLGGFTEAFF.